This entry lists 18 T cell receptor beta chains sequenced from one sample in a study of radiation and T cells in renal cell carcinoma. Sample time point: blood 4 weeks post-SBRT, at nephrectomy. Treatment meaning: 15 Gy SBRT to primary tumor, nephrectomy 4 weeks later. Data came from immunoSEQ multiplex PCR; TCRdb stores just in-frame clones and leaves some out. This sample has over 35,000 clones; 82% occur once, and the top ten carry about 30%. The specimen comprised blood, sampled from a patient whose treatment included radiotherapy and nephrectomy. The origin of the receptors is a woman in her seventies with renal cell carcinoma.

The CDR3: CASSLGTVELRGYTF. Here the CDR3 DNA reads TGTGCCAGCAGCTTGGGGACAGTTGAGCTGCGGGGCTACACCTTC. The rearrangement links TRBV5-6 to TRBJ1-2; D may be TRBD1 (6 bases). Trimming stripped 0 bases from V and 8 bases from J, with 17 bases between. The CDR3 is 15 amino acids. Per germline, CDR1 SGHDT and CDR2 YYEEEE.

This clone came up once. The chain employs TRBV7-9 and TRBJ2-5, with 10 bases matching TRBD1. V was pared by 2 bases and J by 1 base, with 4 bases of the junction left unmatched. Germline V lookup: CDR1 SEHNR, CDR2 FQNEAQ (reference sequence). This CDR3 comprises 16 residues. The CDR3 is CASSLRRDRGQETQYF. The CDR3 coding sequence is TGTGCCAGCAGCTTAAGGAGGGACAGGGGCCAAGAGACCCAGTACTTC.

This chain uses TRBV11-1 with TRBJ1-2; possible D gene TRBD1, 6 bases. Germline V gene data show CDR1 as SGHAT and CDR2 as FQDESV (reference sequence). The germline V and J ends were trimmed by 4 bases and 1 base, with 10 bases remaining between them. The CDR3 length is 14 residues. CDR3 DNA: TGTGCCAGCAGCTGGTCACAGGGTAACTATGGCTACACCTTC. It codes for CASSWSQGNYGYTF.

The chain couples TRBV9 to TRBJ1-1; possible D gene TRBD1, 6 bases. The CDR3 totals 13 residues. CDR1 is SGDLS, CDR2 YYNGEE, per germline. Trimming left V 4 bases short and J 10 bases short, with 17 bases between. CDR3 in amino acids: CASSPRGVSAAFF. CDR3 sequence (DNA): TGTGCCAGCAGCCCGAGGGGGGTCTCGGCAGCTTTCTTT.

The gene calls are TRBV7-9 and TRBJ2-7, with unresolved D. Trimming left V 1 base short and J 5 bases short, with 9 bases between. This CDR3 contains 13 residues. Germline assignment: CDR1 SEHNR and CDR2 FQNEAQ (reference sequence). This CDR3 is CASSLGYLHEQYF. In DNA, the CDR3 is TGTGCCAGCAGCTTAGGTTATCTCCACGAGCAGTACTTC. Supplemented by reference TRBV7-9 and TRBJ2-7, the full variable domain reads DTGVSQNPRHKITKRGQNVTFRCDPISEHNRLYWYRQTLGQGPEFLTYFQNEAQLEKSRLLSDRFSAERPKGSFSTLEIQRTEQGDSAMYLCASSLGYLHEQYFGPGTRLTVT.

This chain connects TRBV29-1 to TRBJ1-1; 8 bases map to TRBD1. This CDR3 spans 14 amino acids. With 1 base clipped from V and 8 bases from J, the junction kept 9 bases outside the gene matches. Germline CDR1 reads SQVTM; CDR2 reads ANQGSEA. In DNA form, the CDR3 reads TGCAGCGTTGAAGTTGGGGACACAGGGGGAGAAGCTTTCTTT. This encodes CSVEVGDTGGEAFF.

This chain connects TRBV7-9 to TRBJ2-1; D gene unclear. The CDR3 runs 11 residues. The V gene's germline CDR1 is SEHNR and CDR2 FQNEAQ (reference sequence). Between the trimmed V and J ends, which lost 5 bases and 5 bases, there was a span of 4 bases. This CDR3 reads CASSTHNEQFF. Written as DNA, the CDR3 is TGTGCCAGCAGCACCCACAATGAGCAGTTCTTC.

The chain uses TRBV6-4 and TRBJ2-1; 7 positions match TRBD2. J was trimmed by 4 bases and V by 7 bases; bases with no gene match: 7. This CDR3 comprises 14 residues. CDR1 is MRHNA, CDR2 SNTAGT, per germline. CDR3 region: CASKFLADYNEQFF. The CDR3 bases are TGTGCCAGCAAATTCCTAGCGGATTACAATGAGCAGTTCTTC.

The chain has TRBV10-3 and TRBJ2-2; possible D gene TRBD2, 6 bases. CDR1 and CDR2 from the germline V gene are ENHRY and SYGVKD. The V end was cut by 0 bases, the J end by 4 bases, with 12 bases between. CDR3 length equals 16 residues. CDR3 loop: CAISESDYSSTGELFF. The CDR3 bases are TGTGCCATCAGTGAGTCGGACTATTCGAGCACCGGGGAGCTGTTTTTT.

This chain joins TRBV5-4 and TRBJ2-1, with D perhaps TRBD1 (6 bases). The CDR3 is 15 amino acids. V lost 3 bases and J 0 bases, leaving 10 bases between the germline ends. Germline CDR1 reads SGHNT; CDR2 reads YYREEE (reference sequence). The CDR3 protein is CASSSDSSSYNEQFF. CDR3 bases: TGTGCCAGCAGCTCGGACAGCAGCTCCTACAATGAGCAGTTCTTC.

The V call is TRBV5-4, the J call TRBJ2-6, with TRBD2 matching over 10 bases. This CDR3 is 19 amino acids long. After removal of 3 bases from V and 4 bases from J, the junction contained 13 bases not matched to a gene. Germline V gene sequence: CDR1 SGHNT, CDR2 YYREEE (reference sequence). The CDR3 nucleotides are TGTGCCAGCAGCTCGCTGGGTCTAGCGGGAGTGGGCGGGGCCAACGTCCTGACTTTC. Residues: CASSSLGLAGVGGANVLTF.

This clone was recorded a few times. J is TRBJ1-1 and V is TRBV7-9; D ambiguous. The CDR3 loop spans 14 amino acids. Germline V CDR1 and CDR2: SEHNR, FQNEAQ (reference sequence). V lost 5 bases to trimming and J lost 0 bases, with 10 bases between them. CDR3 region: CASSPYFMNTEAFF. CDR3 DNA: TGTGCCAGCAGCCCCTATTTTATGAACACTGAAGCTTTCTTT.

The count of this clone is one. The J gene is TRBJ2-2, the V gene TRBV27, with TRBD1 matching 10 bases. CDR1 and CDR2 (germline): MNHEY, SMNVEV (reference sequence). The junction had 6 bases not matched to a gene; V was cut back by 4 bases and J by 1 base. CDR3 size: 17 residues. The CDR3 here is CASSYLTGGWNTGELFF. CDR3 in DNA: TGTGCCAGCAGTTACCTGACAGGGGGCTGGAACACCGGGGAGCTGTTTTTT.

DNA of the CDR3: TGTGCCAGCAGCTTTCAGGGGGGAGGGAACACTGAAGCTTTCTTT. Its protein is CASSFQGGGNTEAFF. The chain couples TRBV7-2 to TRBJ1-1, with 7 bases fitting TRBD1. Germline CDR1 and CDR2: SGHTA and FQGNSA. The V gene end was trimmed by 3 bases and the J gene end by 1 base; junction bases not matched to a gene: 5. The CDR3 sequence is 15 residues long.

This clone came up once. The genes are TRBV27 and TRBJ1-4; no firm D call. Germline CDR1 and CDR2: MNHEY and SMNVEV (reference sequence). The CDR3 is made up of 14 amino acids. V lost 0 bases, J lost 6 bases, and 8 bases lay in between. In nucleotides, the CDR3 is TGTGCCAGCAGTTTATCCGGAGGGCATGAAAAACTGTTTTTT. Amino acids: CASSLSGGHEKLFF.

The V gene is TRBV7-9, the J gene TRBJ2-3, with 7 positions matching TRBD2. This CDR3 has 16 amino acids. Trimming took 3 bases from V and 5 from J; bases not matched to a gene: 11. Germline V gives CDR1 SEHNR, CDR2 FQNEAQ (reference sequence). For the CDR3, the DNA is TGTGCCAGCAGCTTTTGGTGGGAGGGCCGTGGAGATACGCAGTATTTT. Translated, it gives CASSFWWEGRGDTQYF.

The chain links TRBV19 to TRBJ1-4; D may be TRBD1 (6 bases). CDR3 length equals 13 residues. Germline assignment: CDR1 LNHDA and CDR2 SQIVND (reference sequence). The germline V and J ends were trimmed by 3 bases and 7 bases, with 9 bases remaining between them. The CDR3 protein is CASSINRVEKLFF. The DNA of the CDR3 is TGTGCCAGTAGTATTAACAGGGTTGAAAAACTGTTTTTT.

The genes are TRBV5-4 and TRBJ1-2; tentative D call: TRBD1 (6 bases). CDR3 length: 15 amino acids. With 4 bases removed from V and 0 bases from J, the gap between germline ends came to 13 bases. CDR1 and CDR2 from the germline V gene are SGHNT and YYREEE (reference sequence). The CDR3 is CASSPKTGTNYGYTF. CDR3 sequence (DNA): TGTGCCAGCAGCCCCAAAACAGGGACTAACTATGGCTACACCTTC.